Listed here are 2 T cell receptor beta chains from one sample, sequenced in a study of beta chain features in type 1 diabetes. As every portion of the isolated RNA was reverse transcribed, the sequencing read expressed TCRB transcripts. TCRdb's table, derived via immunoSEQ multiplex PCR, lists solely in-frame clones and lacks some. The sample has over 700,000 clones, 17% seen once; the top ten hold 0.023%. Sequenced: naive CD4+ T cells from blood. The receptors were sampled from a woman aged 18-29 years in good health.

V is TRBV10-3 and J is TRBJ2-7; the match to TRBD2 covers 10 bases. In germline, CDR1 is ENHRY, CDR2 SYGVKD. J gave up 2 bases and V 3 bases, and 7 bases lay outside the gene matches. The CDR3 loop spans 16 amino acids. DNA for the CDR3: TGTGCCATCAGTGAATCCCGGACTAGCGGCCCCTACGAGCAGTACTTC. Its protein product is CAISESRTSGPYEQYF.

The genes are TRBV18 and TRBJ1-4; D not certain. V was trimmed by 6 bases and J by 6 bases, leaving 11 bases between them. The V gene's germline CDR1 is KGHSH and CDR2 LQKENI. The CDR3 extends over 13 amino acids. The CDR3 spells CASSATTDEKLFF. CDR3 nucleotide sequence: TGTGCCAGCTCGGCTACCACGGATGAAAAACTGTTTTTT.